These T cell receptor beta chains were read from a single sample in a study of siplizumab effects on memory and regulatory T cells. Produced via immunoSEQ multiplex PCR; TCRdb's table is partial and in-frame only. The repertoire has 100,000 or so clones, 85% to 95% of them found once; the top ten carry around 0.32%. Sequenced material: CD4+ T cells sorted from blood. The receptors were gathered from a human donor in good health. Each CDR3 is given with its conserved first and last residue. A D gene is named only where the DNA matches it firmly. Some rows mark clone size as missing; the rest say once, few, many or name a class of expanded clone.

d_gene	abundance	j_gene	v_gene	CDR3nt	CDR3aa
-	-	TRBJ1-2	TRBV5-1	TGCGCCAGCAGCACCTCGGACCTTTATGGCTACACCTTC	CASSTSDLYGYTF
TRBD2	-	TRBJ2-7	TRBV5-6	TGTGCCAGCAGCTCGGTAGCGGGAGGGCCTTACGAGCAGTACTTC	CASSSVAGGPYEQYF
TRBD2	once	TRBJ2-7	TRBV2	TGTGCCAGCAGTGAAGCGTTAGTAGCGGGAGTGAACGAGCAGTACTTC	CASSEALVAGVNEQYF
TRBD1	-	TRBJ2-1	TRBV10-3	TGTGCCATCAGTGAGACCGGGACAGGGGGATACAATGAGCAGTTCTTC	CAISETGTGGYNEQFF
TRBD1	-	TRBJ2-5	TRBV9	TGTGCCAGCAGCGACAACAGGGGTTTGGAGACCCAGTACTTC	CASSDNRGLETQYF
-	-	TRBJ2-7	TRBV10-3	TGTGCCATCAGTGAGAGTCAGGGCCTAAACCCGGCCCGCTACGAGCAGTACTTC	CAISESQGLNPARYEQYF
TRBD1	-	TRBJ2-7	TRBV27	TGTGCCAGCATCAGTACAGGGGGGAATTACGAGCAGTACTTC	CASISTGGNYEQYF
-	once	TRBJ2-1	TRBV27	TGTGCCAGCAGTTTATCGGGAGTCTCCTACAATGAGCAGTTCTTC	CASSLSGVSYNEQFF
-	-	TRBJ1-1	TRBV5-6	TGTGCCAGCAGCTCGACAGGGAACACTGAAGCTTTCTTT	CASSSTGNTEAFF
-	once	TRBJ2-7	TRBV29-1	TGCAGCGCAGTGACACCTTCCTACGAGCAGTACTTC	CSAVTPSYEQYF